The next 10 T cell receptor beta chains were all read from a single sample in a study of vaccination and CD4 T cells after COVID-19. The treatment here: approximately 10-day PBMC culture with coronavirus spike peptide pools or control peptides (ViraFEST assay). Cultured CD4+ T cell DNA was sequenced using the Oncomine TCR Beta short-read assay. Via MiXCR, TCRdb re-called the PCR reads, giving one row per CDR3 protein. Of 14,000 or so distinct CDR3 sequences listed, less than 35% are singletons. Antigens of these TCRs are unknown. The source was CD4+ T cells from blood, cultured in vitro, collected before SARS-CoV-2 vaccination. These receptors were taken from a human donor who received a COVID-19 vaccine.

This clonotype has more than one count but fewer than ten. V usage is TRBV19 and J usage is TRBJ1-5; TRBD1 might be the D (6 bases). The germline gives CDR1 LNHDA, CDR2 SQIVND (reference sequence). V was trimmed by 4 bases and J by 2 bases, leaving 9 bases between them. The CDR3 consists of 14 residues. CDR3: CASSRGQGNQPQHF. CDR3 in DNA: TGTGCCAGTAGTAGGGGGCAGGGCAATCAGCCCCAGCATTTT. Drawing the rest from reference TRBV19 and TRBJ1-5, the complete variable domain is DGGITQSPKYLFRKEGQNVTLSCEQNLNHDAMYWYRQDPGQGLRLIYYSQIVNDFQKGDIAEGYSVSREKKESFPLTVTSAQKNPTAFYLCASSRGQGNQPQHFGDGTRLSIL.

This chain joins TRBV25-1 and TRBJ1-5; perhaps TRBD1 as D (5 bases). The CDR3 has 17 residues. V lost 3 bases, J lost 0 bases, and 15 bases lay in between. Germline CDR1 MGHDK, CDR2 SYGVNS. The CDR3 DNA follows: TGTGCCAGCAGTGATGGGGGACGGTCCTATAGCAATCAGCCCCAGCATTTT. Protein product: CASSDGGRSYSNQPQHF. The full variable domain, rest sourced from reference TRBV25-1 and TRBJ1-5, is EADIYQTPRYLVIGTGKKITLECSQTMGHDKMYWYQQDPGMELHLIHYSYGVNSTEKGDLSSESTVSRIRTEHFPLTLESARPSHTSQYLCASSDGGRSYSNQPQHFGDGTRLSIL.

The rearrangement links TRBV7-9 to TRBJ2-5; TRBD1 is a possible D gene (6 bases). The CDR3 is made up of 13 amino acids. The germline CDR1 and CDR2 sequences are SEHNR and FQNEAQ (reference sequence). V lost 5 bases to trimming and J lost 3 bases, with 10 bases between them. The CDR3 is CASSKYREETQYF. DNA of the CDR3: TGTGCCAGCAGCAAGTACAGGGAAGAGACCCAGTACTTC.

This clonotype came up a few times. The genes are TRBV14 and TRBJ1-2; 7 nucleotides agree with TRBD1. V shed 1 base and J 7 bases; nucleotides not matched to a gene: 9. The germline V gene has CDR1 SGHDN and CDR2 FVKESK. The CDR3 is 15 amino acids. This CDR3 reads CASSQGGGGRAGYTF. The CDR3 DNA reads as TGTGCCAGCAGCCAAGGAGGGGGCGGAAGAGCTGGCTACACCTTC.

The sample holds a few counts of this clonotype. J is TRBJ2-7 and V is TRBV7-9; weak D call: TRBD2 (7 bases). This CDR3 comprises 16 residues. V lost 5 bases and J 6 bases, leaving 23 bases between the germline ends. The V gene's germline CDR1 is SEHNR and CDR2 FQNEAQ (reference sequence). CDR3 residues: CASSHPPGGGPGEQYF. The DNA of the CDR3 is TGTGCCAGCAGCCACCCCCCGGGGGGCGGACCGGGCGAGCAGTACTTC.

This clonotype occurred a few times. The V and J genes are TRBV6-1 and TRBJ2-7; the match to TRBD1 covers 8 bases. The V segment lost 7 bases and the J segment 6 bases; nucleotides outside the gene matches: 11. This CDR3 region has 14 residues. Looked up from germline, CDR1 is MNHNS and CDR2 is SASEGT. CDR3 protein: CASTPSGQAGEQYF. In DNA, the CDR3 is TGTGCCAGCACTCCCTCGGGACAGGCGGGCGAGCAGTACTTC.

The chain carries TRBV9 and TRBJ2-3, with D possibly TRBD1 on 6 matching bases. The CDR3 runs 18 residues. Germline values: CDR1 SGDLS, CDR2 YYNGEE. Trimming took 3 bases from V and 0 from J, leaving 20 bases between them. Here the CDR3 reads CASSALPARGSSTDTQYF. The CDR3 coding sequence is TGTGCCAGCAGCGCCCTCCCGGCCAGGGGAAGTAGCACAGATACGCAGTATTTT. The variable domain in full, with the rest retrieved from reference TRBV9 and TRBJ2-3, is DSGVTQTPKHLITATGQRVTLRCSPRSGDLSVYWYQQSLDQGLQFLIQYYNGEERAKGNILERFSAQQFPDLHSELNLSSLELGDSALYFCASSALPARGSSTDTQYFGPGTRLTVL.

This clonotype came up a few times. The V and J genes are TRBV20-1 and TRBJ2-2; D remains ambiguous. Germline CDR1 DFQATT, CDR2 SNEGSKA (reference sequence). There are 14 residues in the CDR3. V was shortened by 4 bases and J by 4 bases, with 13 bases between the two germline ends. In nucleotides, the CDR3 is TGCAGTGCTATCGACGGGCGAGGCACCGGGGAGCTGTTTTTT. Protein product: CSAIDGRGTGELFF.

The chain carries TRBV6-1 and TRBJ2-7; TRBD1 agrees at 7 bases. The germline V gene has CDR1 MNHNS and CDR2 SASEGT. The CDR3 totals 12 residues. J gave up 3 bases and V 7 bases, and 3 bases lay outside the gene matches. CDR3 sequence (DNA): TGTGCCAGCACTCGGACAGGCTACGAGCAGTACTTC. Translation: CASTRTGYEQYF.

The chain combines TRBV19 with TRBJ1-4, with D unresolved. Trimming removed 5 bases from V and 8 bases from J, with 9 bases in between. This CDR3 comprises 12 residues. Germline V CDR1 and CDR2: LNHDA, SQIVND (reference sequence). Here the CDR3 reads CASSPRREKLFF. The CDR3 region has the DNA TGTGCCAGTAGTCCTCGTCGCGAAAAACTGTTTTTT.